This T cell receptor beta chain was found in a study of regulatory T cells in long-lasting Graves disease. Findings and limits, study-wide: Having only a small sample size may have limited accuracy.

Germline V CDR1 and CDR2: GTSNPN, SVGIG (reference sequence). The CDR3 has 13 residues. V lost 0 bases and J lost 5, with 11 bases in between. Library construction for TCR beta used iRepertoire HTBI primers and Arm-PCR of CDR3 regions. TCRdb processed the multiplex PCR reads anew with MiXCR; each CDR3 protein has one entry. The table shows 400,000 to 500,000 distinct CDR3 sequences, with less than 25% occurring only once. This clonotype was recorded a few times. Its matching antigen is unknown. Noted time point: persistent/refractory GD, antithyroid drugs over 5 years with positive TRAb. Researchers made the TCR library from RNA that was extracted from PBMCs.

This chain uses TRBV30 with TRBJ2-7, with D unclear. The sequences come from peripheral blood mononuclear cells (PBMCs), collected when the disease was refractory, from a patient treated with antithyroid drugs. The receptor's source is a female donor with Graves disease. CDR3 loop: CAWSVLGIHEQYF. CDR3 DNA sequence: TGTGCCTGGAGTGTCCTGGGTATCCACGAGCAGTACTTC.